This TCR beta chain was captured by sequencing in a study of blood T cell repertoires in COVID-19. In the source study's methods: It was from reference gene primer amplification that nucleated cell counts were estimated. TCRdb's table, derived via immunoSEQ multiplex PCR, lists solely in-frame clones and lacks some. That table is the source of V, J and clone size, and D and trimming were worked out from the DNA. The sample comprises tens of thousands of clones, 81% of which are singletons, and 3.1% rests with the top ten. The specimen sequenced was peripheral blood. This sequence originates from an older man with COVID-19, enrolled during active disease.

The CDR3 sequence is CASKRQGAGEAFF. For the CDR3, the DNA is TGTGCCAGCAAAAGACAGGGGGCTGGGGAAGCTTTCTTT. This sequence joins TRBV28 and TRBJ1-1, with TRBD1 matching 10 bases. The V and J ends lost 7 bases and 8 bases, in that order; junction bases with no gene match: 7. CDR1 is MDHEN and CDR2 is SYDVKM in the germline V gene. This CDR3 has 13 residues.